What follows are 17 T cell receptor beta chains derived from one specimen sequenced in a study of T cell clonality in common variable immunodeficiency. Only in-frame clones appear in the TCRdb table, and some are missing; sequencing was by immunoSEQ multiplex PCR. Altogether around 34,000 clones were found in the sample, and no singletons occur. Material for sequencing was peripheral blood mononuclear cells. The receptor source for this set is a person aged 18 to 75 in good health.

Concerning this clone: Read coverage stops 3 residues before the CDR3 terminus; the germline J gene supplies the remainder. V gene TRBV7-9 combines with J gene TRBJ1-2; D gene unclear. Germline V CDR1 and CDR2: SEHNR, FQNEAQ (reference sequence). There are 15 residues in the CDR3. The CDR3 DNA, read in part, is TGTGCCAGCAGCGCGTCTAGCGGGAATCTCTACGAC. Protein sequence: CASSASSGNLYD. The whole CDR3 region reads CASSASSGNLYDYTF.

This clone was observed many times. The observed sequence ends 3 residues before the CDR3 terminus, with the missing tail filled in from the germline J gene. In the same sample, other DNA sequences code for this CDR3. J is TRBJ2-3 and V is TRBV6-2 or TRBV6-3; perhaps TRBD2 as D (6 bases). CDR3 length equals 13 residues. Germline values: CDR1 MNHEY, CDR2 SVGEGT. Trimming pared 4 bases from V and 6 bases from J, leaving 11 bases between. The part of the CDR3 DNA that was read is TGTGCCAGCAGTTTACTAGCAACCGATACG. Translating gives CASSLLATDT. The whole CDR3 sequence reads CASSLLATDTQYF.

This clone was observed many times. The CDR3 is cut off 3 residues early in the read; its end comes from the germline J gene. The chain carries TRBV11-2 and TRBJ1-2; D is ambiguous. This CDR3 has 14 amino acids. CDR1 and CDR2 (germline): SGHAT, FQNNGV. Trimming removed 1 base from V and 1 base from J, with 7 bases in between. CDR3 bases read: TGTGCCAGCAGCTTAGTTGCGGGTAACTATGGC. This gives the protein CASSLVAGNYG. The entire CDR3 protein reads CASSLVAGNYGYTF.

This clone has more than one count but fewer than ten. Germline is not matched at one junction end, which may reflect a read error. The CDR3 bases that were read are TGTGCCAGCAGCTTCATAGCGGGAGCCTCCCACGAG. It yields the protein CASSFIAGASHE. The entire CDR3 is CASSFIAGASHEQYF. This chain joins TRBV11-2 and TRBJ2-7; TRBD2 matches at 9 bases. Read data end 3 residues before the CDR3 end; the end is taken from the germline J gene. Germline V gene lookup returns CDR1 SGHAT and CDR2 FQNNGV. This CDR3 contains 15 residues.

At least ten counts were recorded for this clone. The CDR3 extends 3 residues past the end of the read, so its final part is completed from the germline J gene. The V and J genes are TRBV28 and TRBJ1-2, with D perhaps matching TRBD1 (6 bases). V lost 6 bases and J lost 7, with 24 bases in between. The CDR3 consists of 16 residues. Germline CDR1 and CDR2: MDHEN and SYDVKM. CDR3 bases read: TGTGCCAGCAGACCCGAAGGGGTCACAGGGAGGGCTGGC. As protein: CASRPEGVTGRAG. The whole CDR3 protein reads CASRPEGVTGRAGYTF.

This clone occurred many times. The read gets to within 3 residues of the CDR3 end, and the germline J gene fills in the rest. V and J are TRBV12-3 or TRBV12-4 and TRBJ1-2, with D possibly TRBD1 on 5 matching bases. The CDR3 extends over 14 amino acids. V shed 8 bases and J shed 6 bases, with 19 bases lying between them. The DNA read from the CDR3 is TGTGCCAGCGGGTTACGGCAGGAGGGGCATGGC. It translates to CASGLRQEGHG. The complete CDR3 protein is CASGLRQEGHGYTF.

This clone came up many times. Partial CDR3 DNA: TGTGCCAGCAGCTGGAGCGGGGCGGGAGGGAATCCAGATACG. Protein product: CASSWSGAGGNPDT. The CDR3 as a whole reads CASSWSGAGGNPDTQYF. The chain couples TRBV7-8 to TRBJ2-3; 9 nucleotides line up with TRBD2. Read coverage stops 3 residues before the CDR3 terminus; the germline J gene supplies the remainder. Germline V gene lookup returns CDR1 SGHVS and CDR2 FQNEAQ. V lost 4 bases, J lost 4 bases, and 12 bases stayed unmatched. The CDR3 sequence is 17 residues long.

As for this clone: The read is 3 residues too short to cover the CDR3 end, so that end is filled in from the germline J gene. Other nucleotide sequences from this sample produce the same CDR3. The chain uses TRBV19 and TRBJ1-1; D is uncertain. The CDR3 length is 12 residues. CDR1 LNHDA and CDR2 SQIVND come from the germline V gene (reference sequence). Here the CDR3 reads CASSSPPGSAFF. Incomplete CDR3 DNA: TGTGCCAGTAGTAGCCCCCCAGGAAGC.

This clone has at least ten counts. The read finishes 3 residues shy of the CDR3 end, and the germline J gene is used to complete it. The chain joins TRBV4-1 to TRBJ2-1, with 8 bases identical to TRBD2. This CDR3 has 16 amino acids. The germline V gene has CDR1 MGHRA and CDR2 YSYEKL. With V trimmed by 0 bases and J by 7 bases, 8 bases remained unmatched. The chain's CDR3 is CASSQEGAGVGNEQFF. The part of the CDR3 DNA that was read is TGCGCCAGCAGCCAAGAGGGAGCGGGAGTGGGGAATGAG.

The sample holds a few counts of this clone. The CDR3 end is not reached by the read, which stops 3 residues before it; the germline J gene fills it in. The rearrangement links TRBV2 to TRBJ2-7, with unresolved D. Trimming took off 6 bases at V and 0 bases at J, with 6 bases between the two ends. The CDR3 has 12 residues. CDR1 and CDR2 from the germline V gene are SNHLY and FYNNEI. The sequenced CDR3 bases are TGTGCCAGCAGACGGGTCTCCTACGAG. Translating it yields CASRRVSYE. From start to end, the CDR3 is CASRRVSYEQYF.

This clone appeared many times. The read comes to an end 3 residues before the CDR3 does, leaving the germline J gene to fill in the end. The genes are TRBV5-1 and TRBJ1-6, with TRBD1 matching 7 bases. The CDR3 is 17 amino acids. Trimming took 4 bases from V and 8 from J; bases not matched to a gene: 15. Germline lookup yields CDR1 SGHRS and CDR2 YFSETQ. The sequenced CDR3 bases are TGCGCCAGCAGCCTAAGGGGACAGCTAAATTCTCATTCACCC. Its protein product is CASSLRGQLNSHSP. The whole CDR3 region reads CASSLRGQLNSHSPLHF.

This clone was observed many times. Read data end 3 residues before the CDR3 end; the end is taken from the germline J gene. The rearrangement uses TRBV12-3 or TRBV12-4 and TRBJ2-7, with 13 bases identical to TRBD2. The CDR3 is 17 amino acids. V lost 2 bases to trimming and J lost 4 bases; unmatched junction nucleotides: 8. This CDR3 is CASSLRGTSGTPYEQYF. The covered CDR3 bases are TGTGCCAGCAGTTTACGGGGGACTAGCGGGACCCCTTACGAG.

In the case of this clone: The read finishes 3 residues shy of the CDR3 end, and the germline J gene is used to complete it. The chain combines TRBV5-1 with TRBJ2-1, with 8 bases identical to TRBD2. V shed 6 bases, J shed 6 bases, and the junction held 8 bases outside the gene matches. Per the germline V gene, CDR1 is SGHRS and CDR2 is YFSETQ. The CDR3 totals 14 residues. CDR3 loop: CASTLTGGGNEQFF. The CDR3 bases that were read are TGCGCCAGCACCCTTACGGGGGGGGGCAATGAG.

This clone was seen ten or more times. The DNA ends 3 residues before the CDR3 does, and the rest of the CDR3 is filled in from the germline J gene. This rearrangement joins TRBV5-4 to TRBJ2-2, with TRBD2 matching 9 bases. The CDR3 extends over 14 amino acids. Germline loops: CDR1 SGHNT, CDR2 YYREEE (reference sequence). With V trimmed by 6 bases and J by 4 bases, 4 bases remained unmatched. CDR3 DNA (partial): TGTGCCAGCAAGCGGGAGGTGGGCACCGGGGAG. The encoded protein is CASKREVGTGE. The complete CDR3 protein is CASKREVGTGELFF.

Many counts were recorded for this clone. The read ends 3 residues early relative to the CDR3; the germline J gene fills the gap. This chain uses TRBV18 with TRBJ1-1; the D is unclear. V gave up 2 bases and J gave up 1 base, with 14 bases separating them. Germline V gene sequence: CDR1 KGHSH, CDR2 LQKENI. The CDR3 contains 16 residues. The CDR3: CASSPFSRSGNTEAFF. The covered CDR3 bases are TGTGCCAGCTCACCATTCAGCCGGAGCGGGAACACTGAA.

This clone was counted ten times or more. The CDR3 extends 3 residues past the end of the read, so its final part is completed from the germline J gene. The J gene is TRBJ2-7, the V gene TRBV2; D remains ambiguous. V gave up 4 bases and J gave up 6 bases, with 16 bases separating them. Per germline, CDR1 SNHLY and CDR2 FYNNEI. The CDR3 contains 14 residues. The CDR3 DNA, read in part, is TGTGCCAGCAGTGGATCCCAGGTCGATGGCGAG. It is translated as CASSGSQVDGE. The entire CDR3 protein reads CASSGSQVDGEQYF.

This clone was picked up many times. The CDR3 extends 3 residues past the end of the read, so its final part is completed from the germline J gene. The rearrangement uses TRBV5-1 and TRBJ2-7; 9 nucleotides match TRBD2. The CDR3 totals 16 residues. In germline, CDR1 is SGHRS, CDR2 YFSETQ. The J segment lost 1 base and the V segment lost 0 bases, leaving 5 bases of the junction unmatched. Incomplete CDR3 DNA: TGCGCCAGCAGCTTGGGAGGTAGCGGGAGTTCCTACGAG. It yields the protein CASSLGGSGSSYE. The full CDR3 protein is CASSLGGSGSSYEQYF.